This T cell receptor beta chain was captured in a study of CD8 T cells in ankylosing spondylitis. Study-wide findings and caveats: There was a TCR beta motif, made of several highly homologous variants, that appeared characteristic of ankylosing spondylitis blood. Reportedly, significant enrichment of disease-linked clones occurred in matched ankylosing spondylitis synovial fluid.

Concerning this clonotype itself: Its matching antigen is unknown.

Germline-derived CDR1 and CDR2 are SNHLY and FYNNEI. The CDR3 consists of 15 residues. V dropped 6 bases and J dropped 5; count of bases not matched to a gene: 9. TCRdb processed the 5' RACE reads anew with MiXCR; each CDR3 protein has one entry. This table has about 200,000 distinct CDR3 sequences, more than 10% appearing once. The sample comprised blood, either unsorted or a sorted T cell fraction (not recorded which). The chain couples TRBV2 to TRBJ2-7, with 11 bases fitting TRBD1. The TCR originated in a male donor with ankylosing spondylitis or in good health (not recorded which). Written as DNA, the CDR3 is TGTGCCAGCAGCCTCGGACAGGGGGCGATCGACGAGCAGTACTTC. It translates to CASSLGQGAIDEQYF.